The present entry profiles one T cell receptor (beta chain) with its context. This record belongs to a study of cytomegalovirus exposure and HLA in healthy donors. Study-level background: Across 300 to 400 genotyped donors, approximately 80% landed in the Caucasian-associated ancestry cluster.

PCR amplification relied on 60 Vbeta primers (plus 13 Jbeta primers). Sequenced by immunoSEQ multiplex PCR; TCRdb stores in-frame clones only, minus some. Among 100,000 to 120,000 clones listed, about four fifths were seen once. The CDR3 is made up of 14 amino acids. Germline V gene sequence: CDR1 KGHSH, CDR2 LQKENI. V was clipped by 0 bases and J by 5 bases, with 11 bases between them. This clonotype was obtained from a woman aged 55 to 70 in good health and CMV-seropositive. This chain uses TRBV18 with TRBJ2-7; TRBD2 might be the D (5 bases). Sample: PBMCs. The CDR3 nucleotides read TGTGCCAGCTCACCACCCGGGAATGGGGACGAGCAGTACTTC. Protein: CASSPPGNGDEQYF. The complete variable domain, with remaining parts taken from reference TRBV18 and TRBJ2-7, reads NAGVMQNPRHLVRRRGQEARLRCSPMKGHSHVYWYRQLPEEGLKFMVYLQKENIIDESGMPKERFSAEFPKEGPSILRIQQVVRGDSAAYFCASSPPGNGDEQYFGPGTRLTVT.